The 30 T cell receptor beta chains reported below all come from one sample, sequenced in a study of blood T cell repertoires in COVID-19. TCRdb's copy holds only in-frame clones and misses some; the assay was immunoSEQ multiplex PCR. The sample holds some 110,000 clones, roughly 83% seen once. What was sequenced was peripheral blood. All receptors come from a man between 25 and 39 years old with acute or convalescent COVID-19.

This clone has just one count. The chain has TRBV6-2 or TRBV6-3 and TRBJ2-7; D is perhaps TRBD2 (6 bases). Germline CDR1 is MNHEY and CDR2 is SVGEGT. The CDR3 is 13 residues long. The germline V and J ends were trimmed by 5 bases and 2 bases, with 10 bases remaining between them. CDR3 DNA: TGTGCCAGCAGTGCGGGACTGGCCTACGAGCAGTACTTC. Translation gives CASSAGLAYEQYF.

This chain uses TRBV4-1 with TRBJ1-2; perhaps TRBD1 as D (5 bases). Germline loops: CDR1 MGHRA, CDR2 YSYEKL. Trimming stripped 6 bases from V and 4 bases from J, with 21 bases between. The length of the CDR3 is 16 residues. CDR3 DNA sequence: TGCGCCAGCAGATGGATTGGTGGGGCCCATTCCTATGGCTACACCTTC. Translated: CASRWIGGAHSYGYTF.

The V gene is TRBV27, the J gene TRBJ2-1, with TRBD2 identical over 8 bases. The CDR3 spans 15 residues. Germline V gene data show CDR1 as MNHEY and CDR2 as SMNVEV (reference sequence). V was clipped by 2 bases and J by 6 bases; unmatched bases: 6. In DNA form, the CDR3 reads TGTGCCAGCAGTTTAGGGACTAGGGGGTCCAATGAGCAGTTCTTC. Translating it yields CASSLGTRGSNEQFF.

The sample holds one count of this clone. J is TRBJ1-1 and V is TRBV5-1; 7 bases line up with TRBD1. From germline, CDR1 is SGHRS and CDR2 YFSETQ. Unmatched junction bases numbered 11, after V lost 5 bases and J lost 1 base. This CDR3 has 16 residues. The DNA for the CDR3 is TGCGCCAGCAGTAGGGGGCCAAGGGGGGCGAACACTGAAGCTTTCTTT. Amino acids: CASSRGPRGANTEAFF.

The chain links TRBV3-1 (or the pseudogene TRBV3-2) to TRBJ2-7; D not resolved. V was clipped by 4 bases and J by 4 bases, with 11 bases between them. Looked up from germline, CDR1 is LGHDT and CDR2 is YNNKEL (reference sequence). The CDR3 spans 13 residues. CDR3 in DNA: TGTGCCAGCAGCCGCTGGCCGTTATACGAGCAGTACGTC. Its protein product is CASSRWPLYEQYV.

The chain couples TRBV3-1 (or the pseudogene TRBV3-2) to TRBJ2-3; 8 nucleotides align to TRBD2. Trimming at V came to 0 bases and at J to 4 bases, leaving 6 bases not matched to a gene. Germline CDR1 is LGHDT and CDR2 is YNNKEL (reference sequence). The CDR3 is 16 amino acids. The CDR3: CASSQEVSGTPDTQYF. In DNA form, the CDR3 reads TGTGCCAGCAGCCAAGAGGTTAGCGGGACTCCAGATACGCAGTATTTT.

The V and J genes are TRBV7-3 and TRBJ2-5, with 11 bases aligning to TRBD2. CDR3 size: 15 residues. Germline CDR1 reads SGHTA; CDR2 reads FQGTGA. Trimming cost V 5 bases and J 5 bases; bases outside gene matches: 7. The CDR3 is CASSPSLAGGETQYF. The CDR3 DNA is TGTGCCAGCAGCCCCAGCCTAGCGGGAGGTGAGACCCAGTACTTC.

The chain combines TRBV29-1 with TRBJ2-4, with D maybe TRBD2 (5 bases). Germline V gene data show CDR1 as SQVTM and CDR2 as ANQGSEA. Trimming took 4 bases from V and 8 from J, leaving 15 bases between them. The CDR3 length is 13 residues. This CDR3 is CSVVFGSYDIQYF. The CDR3 DNA is TGCAGCGTTGTGTTTGGGAGCTATGACATTCAGTACTTC.

This clone was counted a few times. The genes are TRBV7-2 and TRBJ1-2, with D hard to call. Trimming removed 5 bases from V and 2 bases from J, with 18 bases in between. The CDR3 runs 16 residues. Germline CDR1 SGHTA, CDR2 FQGNSA. The CDR3 spells CASSPGMRVWNYGYTF. The DNA for the CDR3 is TGTGCCAGCAGCCCCGGGATGAGGGTCTGGAACTATGGCTACACCTTC.

This chain joins TRBV7-8 and TRBJ2-2; D may be TRBD2 (5 bases). CDR1 is SGHVS and CDR2 is FQNEAQ in the germline V gene. This CDR3 spans 17 amino acids. Trimming took 4 bases from V and 5 from J, leaving 20 bases between them. CDR3 sequence (DNA): TGTGCCAGCAGCTCCAGACCAAGGACTCCCTCAACCGGGGAGCTGTTTTTT. Translation: CASSSRPRTPSTGELFF.

This clone has just a few counts. The V call is TRBV4-1, the J call TRBJ1-1; possible D gene TRBD1, 5 bases. V gave up 4 bases and J gave up 0 bases, with 21 bases separating them. Germline V gene data show CDR1 as MGHRA and CDR2 as YSYEKL. The CDR3 runs 18 residues. The CDR3 coding sequence is TGCGCCAGCAGCCGAGGTTGGGGCAGGAGTTATTTGAACACTGAAGCTTTCTTT. Amino acid sequence: CASSRGWGRSYLNTEAFF.

The V gene is TRBV28, the J gene TRBJ1-5; TRBD1 might be the D (5 bases). Germline loops: CDR1 MDHEN, CDR2 SYDVKM. This CDR3 region has 15 residues. The V end lost 2 bases, the J end lost 4 bases, and 12 bases lay between the germline ends. CDR3 in amino acids: CASSLGGTANQPQHF. The CDR3 bases are TGTGCCAGCAGTTTAGGCGGGACGGCTAATCAGCCCCAGCATTTT.

V usage is TRBV5-8 and J usage is TRBJ2-1, with a weak D call TRBD2 (6 bases). The CDR3 length is 14 residues. Germline-derived CDR1 and CDR2 are SGHTS and YDEGEE. V gave up 4 bases and J gave up 5 bases, with 13 bases separating them. For the CDR3, the DNA is TGTGCCAGCAGCCCCTGGGGGGAGCACAATGAGCAGTTCTTC. Its protein is CASSPWGEHNEQFF.

V and J are TRBV27 and TRBJ2-1, with 9 bases lining up with TRBD2. In germline, CDR1 is MNHEY, CDR2 SMNVEV (reference sequence). With V trimmed by 5 bases and J by 0 bases, 2 bases remained unmatched. The CDR3 totals 15 residues. Here the CDR3 DNA reads TGTGCCAGCAGTCATAGCGGGAGCTCCTACAATGAGCAGTTCTTC. It is translated as CASSHSGSSYNEQFF.

The J gene is TRBJ1-3, the V gene TRBV6-5, with TRBD1 as a possible D gene (5 bases). Trimming pared 10 bases from V and 1 base from J, leaving 8 bases between. Per the germline V gene, CDR1 is MNHEY and CDR2 is SVGAGI. The CDR3 covers 12 residues. The CDR3 DNA reads as TGTGCCACCACAGGTTCTGGAAACACCATATATTTT. Translation: CATTGSGNTIYF.

The chain has TRBV7-2 and TRBJ1-3; 9 bases match TRBD1. The CDR3 extends over 15 amino acids. Germline V CDR1 and CDR2: SGHTA, FQGNSA. V shed 2 bases and J 2 bases; nucleotides not matched to a gene: 1. In DNA form, the CDR3 reads TGTGCCAGCAGCTTATGGGACAGGGCTGGAAACACCATATATTTT. Its translation is CASSLWDRAGNTIYF. Full variable domain (remainder filled in from reference TRBV7-2 and TRBJ1-3): GAGVSQSPSNKVTEKGKDVELRCDPISGHTALYWYRQSLGQGLEFLIYFQGNSAPDKSGLPSDRFSAERTGGSVSTLTIQRTQQEDSAVYLCASSLWDRAGNTIYFGEGSWLTVV.

The chain joins TRBV7-3 to TRBJ2-7; TRBD1 matches 7 bases. Germline trimming cut 5 bases from V and 5 bases from J; bases unmatched to any gene: 3. CDR1 SGHTA and CDR2 FQGTGA come from the germline V gene. CDR3 length equals 12 residues. Here the CDR3 reads CASSPTGDEQYV. DNA of the CDR3: TGTGCCAGCAGCCCCACAGGGGACGAGCAGTACGTC.

The rearrangement joins TRBV5-1 to TRBJ1-6, with D unresolved. V was pared by 3 bases and J by 0 bases, with 10 bases between. The length of the CDR3 is 16 residues. Germline CDR1 and CDR2: SGHRS and YFSETQ. The CDR3 sequence is CASSSRLSSYNSPLHF. CDR3 coding DNA: TGCGCCAGCAGCTCCCGGTTGAGCTCCTATAATTCACCCCTCCACTTT.

The rearrangement links TRBV7-3 to TRBJ2-1, with 7 positions matching TRBD2. The length of the CDR3 is 16 residues. The V segment lost 2 bases and the J segment 4 bases; nucleotides outside the gene matches: 8. Germline V gene lookup returns CDR1 SGHTA and CDR2 FQGTGA. Here the CDR3 DNA reads TGTGCCAGCAGCTTAGGCCCCCTAGCGGAGTACAATGAGCAGTTCTTC. This gives the protein CASSLGPLAEYNEQFF.

This clone was counted between two and nine times. The gene calls are TRBV14 and TRBJ2-2; TRBD1 matches 8 bases. Germline CDR1 reads SGHDN; CDR2 reads FVKESK. V shed 1 base and J 2 bases; nucleotides not matched to a gene: 6. The CDR3 is made up of 17 amino acids. In DNA form, the CDR3 reads TGTGCCAGCAGCCAAGTGGGGACAGGCTTTAACACCGGGGAGCTGTTTTTT. It yields the protein CASSQVGTGFNTGELFF.

The chain has TRBV7-8 and TRBJ2-5, with 8 nucleotides matching TRBD2. Germline V gene sequence: CDR1 SGHVS, CDR2 FQNEAQ. Trimming at V came to 1 base and at J to 2 bases, leaving 12 bases not matched to a gene. The CDR3 consists of 18 residues. The CDR3: CASSLGPGGPEGQETQYF. The CDR3 DNA is TGTGCCAGCAGCTTAGGGCCGGGGGGGCCGGAAGGACAAGAGACCCAGTACTTC.

The genes are TRBV7-9 and TRBJ1-2; 7 positions match TRBD1. V trimming: 1 base; J trimming: 8 bases; junction bases outside the gene matches: 7. This CDR3 has 14 amino acids. Germline lookup yields CDR1 SEHNR and CDR2 FQNEAQ (reference sequence). Written as DNA, the CDR3 is TGTGCCAGCAGCTTAGGGTTCGAGACAGGGGGCTACACCTTC. Translation gives CASSLGFETGGYTF. Full variable domain (outside the CDR3, taken from reference TRBV7-9 and TRBJ1-2): DTGVSQNPRHKITKRGQNVTFRCDPISEHNRLYWYRQTLGQGPEFLTYFQNEAQLEKSRLLSDRFSAERPKGSFSTLEIQRTEQGDSAMYLCASSLGFETGGYTFGSGTRLTVV.

The chain carries TRBV11-1 and TRBJ2-1, with D possibly being TRBD2 (6 bases). CDR3 length: 15 residues. Per the germline V gene, CDR1 is SGHAT and CDR2 is FQDESV (reference sequence). Trimming cost V 4 bases and J 5 bases, with 15 bases left between them. The CDR3 DNA sequence: TGTGCCAGCAGCTCTCGTAGTGGGAGGAACAATGAGCAGTTCTTC. Its protein is CASSSRSGRNNEQFF.

The CDR3 DNA follows: TGTGCCAGCTCACCAACAGGGGATGAGTGGAATGGCTACACCTTC. It translates to CASSPTGDEWNGYTF. The genes are TRBV18 and TRBJ1-2; TRBD1 matches 7 bases. The CDR3 totals 15 residues. V lost 2 bases to trimming and J lost 6 bases; unmatched junction nucleotides: 9. Germline assignment: CDR1 KGHSH and CDR2 LQKENI.

This clone was seen more than once but under ten times. The chain joins TRBV30 to TRBJ1-5; 8 bases fit TRBD1. V was pared by 1 base and J by 4 bases, with 3 bases of the junction left unmatched. The CDR3 runs 14 residues. The germline V gene has CDR1 GTSNPN and CDR2 SVGIG (reference sequence). The CDR3 is CAWSAGTGNQPQHF. The DNA for the CDR3 is TGTGCCTGGAGTGCTGGGACAGGTAATCAGCCCCAGCATTTT.

V gene TRBV29-1 combines with J gene TRBJ2-1; TRBD2 matches at 7 bases. V shed 4 bases, J shed 2 bases, and the junction held 8 bases outside the gene matches. Germline lookup yields CDR1 SQVTM and CDR2 ANQGSEA. The CDR3 contains 15 residues. The CDR3, as DNA: TGCAGCGTTGCCCGAAGGACTAGTCCCTACAATGAGCAGTTCTTC. It encodes CSVARRTSPYNEQFF.

The chain carries TRBV24-1 and TRBJ1-1, with 7 bases fitting TRBD1. The CDR3 loop spans 16 amino acids. Losses at the gene ends were 5 bases for V and 0 bases for J; bases not matched to a gene: 8. CDR1 and CDR2 (germline): KGHDR, SFDVKD. The CDR3 DNA reads as TGTGCCACCAGTGGAATGGGACAGTACATGAACACTGAAGCTTTCTTT. It specifies CATSGMGQYMNTEAFF.

This CDR3 is CSVDRRVRSTDTQYF. The CDR3 coding sequence is TGCAGCGTTGATCGGCGGGTCCGTAGCACAGATACGCAGTATTTT. The gene calls are TRBV29-1 and TRBJ2-3; D might be TRBD2 (5 bases). Germline lookup yields CDR1 SQVTM and CDR2 ANQGSEA. The CDR3 is 15 amino acids. V was shortened by 3 bases and J by 0 bases, with 13 bases between the two germline ends.

The CDR3 spells CASSWRDTEAFF. Written as DNA, the CDR3 is TGTGCCAGCAGTTGGCGGGACACTGAAGCTTTCTTT. V usage is TRBV6-5 and J usage is TRBJ1-1; D unclear. Germline V gives CDR1 MNHEY, CDR2 SVGAGI. V shed 4 bases and J shed 3 bases, with 6 bases lying between them. The CDR3 is 12 amino acids.

The chain has TRBV10-3 and TRBJ1-5, with TRBD1 identical over 7 bases. CDR3 length: 15 residues. Germline CDR1 and CDR2: ENHRY and SYGVKD. The trim removed 2 bases at V and 7 bases at J, leaving 8 bases unmatched. The CDR3 DNA reads as TGTGCCATCAGTGAGACATTAACAGGGGTGCAGCCCCAGCATTTT. The encoded protein is CAISETLTGVQPQHF.